A single sample gave rise to the 22 T cell receptor beta chains below, sequenced in a study of T cells in Graves' hyperthyroidism and ophthalmopathy. Amplification targeted TCR beta CDR3 regions from RNA transcripts. An initial round of RT-PCR targeting the TCR CDR3 relied on the HTBI primer set. TCRdb re-called the multiplex PCR reads through MiXCR, storing one row per CDR3 protein. In the table there are roughly 350,000 distinct CDR3 sequences, approximately 14% of which are singletons. The material sequenced was blood. The source is a woman aged 30 to 39 with Graves' hyperthyroidism.

This clonotype has a handful of counts. In DNA form, the CDR3 reads TGTGCCAGCAGCATACGAACGGGACAGGGAGTGAAGCATCAAGAGACCCAGTACTTC. Translated, it gives CASSIRTGQGVKHQETQYF. The genes are TRBV7-9 and TRBJ2-5, with 9 bases that match TRBD1. The CDR3 spans 19 residues. Unmatched junction bases numbered 18, after V lost 5 bases and J lost 2 bases. Germline CDR1 is SEHNR and CDR2 is FQNEAQ (reference sequence).

The chain is built from TRBV5-1 and TRBJ2-5; no reliable D call. The CDR3 has 13 amino acids. Trimming stripped 1 base from V and 0 bases from J, with 4 bases between. The germline V gene encodes CDR1 SGHRS and CDR2 YFSETQ. The CDR3 DNA reads as TGCGCCAGCAGCTTGCCGTACCAAGAGACCCAGTACTTC. This sequence encodes CASSLPYQETQYF.

This clonotype was counted a few times. V usage is TRBV20-1 and J usage is TRBJ2-7; 8 bases line up with TRBD1. Germline lookup yields CDR1 DFQATT and CDR2 SNEGSKA (reference sequence). This CDR3 is 13 amino acids long. The V segment lost 3 bases and the J segment 4 bases; nucleotides outside the gene matches: 5. Written as DNA, the CDR3 is TGCAGTGCTAGGGCAGGGGGCGGGTACGAGCAGTACTTC. The encoded protein is CSARAGGGYEQYF.

This clonotype was seen ten or more times. The genes are TRBV7-9 and TRBJ2-3, with D uncertain. Germline lookup yields CDR1 SEHNR and CDR2 FQNEAQ (reference sequence). V lost 6 bases and J lost 0, with 1 base in between. This CDR3 spans 11 amino acids. The chain's CDR3 is CASSSTDTQYF. The DNA for the CDR3 is TGTGCCAGCAGTAGCACAGATACGCAGTATTTT.

This clonotype was picked up a small number of times. Possible read error: a much larger clone is one base away. The chain carries TRBV7-9 and TRBJ2-7; D is possibly TRBD1 (5 bases). V was pared by 4 bases and J by 3 bases, with 10 bases between. This CDR3 is built from 13 residues. The germline gives CDR1 SEHNR, CDR2 FQNEAQ (reference sequence). In DNA form, the CDR3 reads TGTGCCAGCAGCTCTCAGGGTTTCTACGAGCAGTACTTC. This sequence encodes CASSSQGFYEQYF.

The chain uses TRBV10-1 and TRBJ2-1; D might be TRBD2 (6 bases). CDR1 is WNHNN and CDR2 is SYGVQD in the germline V gene (reference sequence). V was cut by 3 bases and J by 10 bases, with 13 bases left in between. This CDR3 is 13 amino acids long. CDR3 amino acids: CASSETGVGEQFF. The CDR3 DNA follows: TGCGCCAGCAGTGAAACGGGAGTCGGCGAGCAGTTCTTC.

V gene TRBV20-1 combines with J gene TRBJ2-7; TRBD2 matches at 10 bases. The V gene's germline CDR1 is DFQATT and CDR2 SNEGSKA (reference sequence). CDR3 length: 15 residues. V trimming: 3 bases; J trimming: 6 bases; junction bases outside the gene matches: 11. Here the CDR3 DNA reads TGCAGTGCTAGGCCTTCTAGCGGGAGAGTAGGCGAGCAGTACTTC. It encodes CSARPSSGRVGEQYF.

This clonotype was counted ten times or more. The chain has TRBV19 and TRBJ2-1; D is perhaps TRBD2 (5 bases). V lost 4 bases, J lost 3 bases, and 7 bases lay in between. The germline CDR1 and CDR2 sequences are LNHDA and SQIVND (reference sequence). The CDR3 has 13 residues. The CDR3, as DNA: TGTGCCAGTAGTAACCGGGACTACAATGAGCAGTTCTTC. It is translated as CASSNRDYNEQFF.

In its sample, this clonotype was seen a few times. The chain links TRBV10-3 to TRBJ2-5; a weak D match, TRBD2 (7 bases). Trimming left V 7 bases short and J 4 bases short, with 13 bases between. This CDR3 is 13 amino acids long. CDR1 ENHRY and CDR2 SYGVKD come from the germline V gene. Here the CDR3 reads CAIKGEGRETQYF. CDR3 bases: TGTGCCATCAAGGGGGAGGGCCGAGAGACCCAGTACTTC.

The V gene is TRBV29-1, the J gene TRBJ2-3; no clear D gene. The CDR3 consists of 11 residues. From germline, CDR1 is SQVTM and CDR2 ANQGSEA. Deletions cut 7 bases from V and 5 bases from J, with 10 bases between. The CDR3 is CSADSGDTQYF. The CDR3 DNA reads TGCAGCGCCGACTCGGGAGATACGCAGTATTTT.

The sample holds a few counts of this clonotype. The CDR3 DNA reads as TGTGCCAGCAGCGTAGAAGCGAGAAACACCGGGGAGCTGTTTTTT. As protein: CASSVEARNTGELFF. The chain carries TRBV9 and TRBJ2-2; D ambiguous. The CDR3 is made up of 15 amino acids. V lost 0 bases and J 2 bases, leaving 8 bases between the germline ends. In germline, CDR1 is SGDLS, CDR2 YYNGEE.

This clonotype was detected ten times or more. V usage is TRBV12-3 or TRBV12-4 and J usage is TRBJ1-5, with a tentative D call TRBD1 (6 bases). V was clipped by 3 bases and J by 7 bases, with 16 bases between them. The CDR3 is 15 residues long. The CDR3 region is CASSLVSGAGQPQHF. The DNA of the CDR3 is TGTGCCAGCAGTTTGGTTTCGGGGGCTGGACAGCCCCAGCATTTT.

There are many counts of this clonotype. The chain recombines TRBV30 with TRBJ2-5, with TRBD1 matching over 7 bases. V trimming: 0 bases; J trimming: 1 base; junction bases outside the gene matches: 8. The length of the CDR3 is 16 residues. The germline V gene has CDR1 GTSNPN and CDR2 SVGIG (reference sequence). CDR3 residues: CAWSVRFGTVQETQYF. The CDR3 DNA sequence: TGTGCCTGGAGTGTACGCTTCGGGACAGTCCAAGAGACCCAGTACTTC.

This clonotype was recorded at least ten times. The chain links TRBV12-3 or TRBV12-4 to TRBJ2-5; 9 positions agree with TRBD2. V lost 3 bases to trimming and J lost 2 bases; unmatched junction nucleotides: 7. CDR3 length equals 16 residues. The CDR3 protein is CASSFGAGGLQETQYF. DNA of the CDR3: TGTGCCAGCAGTTTCGGGGCGGGAGGGCTACAAGAGACCCAGTACTTC.

This sequence joins TRBV6-2 or TRBV6-3 and TRBJ2-5, with 9 nucleotides matching TRBD1. After removal of 2 bases from V and 5 bases from J, the junction contained 9 bases not matched to a gene. Germline V CDR1 and CDR2: MNHEY, SVGEGT. The CDR3 consists of 16 residues. The DNA for the CDR3 is TGTGCCAGCAGTTACCGGCGCGGGACAGGGTCCGAGACCCAGTACTTC. Protein: CASSYRRGTGSETQYF.

The chain joins TRBV7-3 to TRBJ2-1, with D tentatively TRBD2 (6 bases). V lost 4 bases and J lost 8, with 21 bases in between. Germline V gene lookup returns CDR1 SGHTA and CDR2 FQGTGA. CDR3 length: 16 residues. DNA of the CDR3: TGTGCCAGCAGCTCGCGAAGCGGAGGGGCTTTCGATGAGCAGTTCTTC. It specifies CASSSRSGGAFDEQFF.

The chain joins TRBV12-3 or TRBV12-4 to TRBJ1-2; tentatively, D is TRBD1 (5 bases). The V end lost 7 bases, the J end lost 1 base, and 16 bases lay between the germline ends. This CDR3 has 15 amino acids. The CDR3 bases are TGTGCCAGCACGTCACAGGAGGCCAGTAACTATGGCTACACCTTC. Translating gives CASTSQEASNYGYTF.

Of note for this clonotype: This may be a read error, as it is one base from a much larger clone. The chain uses TRBV15 and TRBJ1-2; D perhaps matches TRBD1 (5 bases). The V end lost 6 bases, the J end lost 7 bases, and 12 bases lay between the germline ends. The CDR3 loop spans 12 amino acids. Germline assignment: CDR1 LNHNV and CDR2 YYDKDF (reference sequence). CDR3 sequence: CATRSGAAGYTF. In DNA, the CDR3 is TGTGCCACCAGAAGCGGGGCGGCTGGCTACACCTTC.

The chain combines TRBV6-1 with TRBJ1-5, with D unresolved. In germline, CDR1 is MNHNS, CDR2 SASEGT. CDR3 length: 14 amino acids. Trimming shortened V by 4 bases and J by 2 bases, and 9 bases separated the two germline ends. CDR3 DNA sequence: TGTGCCAGCAGTGTTCTATCGGGCAATCAGCCCCAGCATTTT. It codes for CASSVLSGNQPQHF.

This chain connects TRBV28 to TRBJ1-5, with 10 bases that match TRBD1. In germline, CDR1 is MDHEN, CDR2 SYDVKM. Trimming at V came to 5 bases and at J to 4 bases, leaving 5 bases not matched to a gene. The CDR3 is 15 residues long. CDR3 sequence: CASSAGQGNNQPQHF. The CDR3 nucleotides are TGTGCCAGCAGTGCGGGACAGGGGAATAATCAGCCCCAGCATTTT.

This clonotype was observed a handful of times. The rearrangement uses TRBV28 and TRBJ1-5, with 10 bases matching TRBD1. After removal of 5 bases from V and 5 bases from J, the junction contained 12 bases not matched to a gene. Germline loops: CDR1 MDHEN, CDR2 SYDVKM. The CDR3 is 17 amino acids. The CDR3: CASSRNSRDRGYQPQHF. In nucleotides, the CDR3 is TGTGCCAGCAGTCGCAATTCCCGGGACAGGGGATATCAGCCCCAGCATTTT.

The V call is TRBV7-9, the J call TRBJ1-2; 8 bases match TRBD1. CDR3 size: 14 residues. V lost 5 bases, J lost 6 bases, and 8 bases stayed unmatched. Germline CDR1 and CDR2: SEHNR and FQNEAQ (reference sequence). CDR3 nucleotide sequence: TGTGCCAGCAGCCCATCGGACAGGGTGGATGGCTACACCTTC. Translation gives CASSPSDRVDGYTF.